The rows below give T cell receptor beta chains drawn from one sample of a study of cytomegalovirus exposure and HLA in healthy donors. Only in-frame clones appear in the TCRdb table, and some are missing; sequencing was by immunoSEQ multiplex PCR. Of about 130,000 clones listed, around 83% were seen once; the top ten hold 2.7%. Material: PBMCs. All receptors derive from a man aged 50 or older in good health and CMV-seronegative. The CDR3 runs from the conserved cysteine through the conserved F or W. A D gene is named only where the DNA matches it firmly. The size entry is marked missing in some rows and otherwise reads once, few, many or a size class.

D gene	V gene	clone size	J gene	CDR3 protein	CDR3 DNA
-	TRBV19	-	TRBJ2-6	CATRETGANVLTF	TGTGCCACACGGGAGACTGGGGCCAACGTCCTGACTTTC
TRBD2	TRBV7-9	-	TRBJ2-7	CASSPRVAGSYEQYF	TGTGCCAGCAGCCCCCGGGTAGCGGGCTCCTACGAGCAGTACTTC
-	TRBV2	-	TRBJ2-5	CAGRTYVETQYF	TGTGCCGGTAGGACATACGTAGAGACCCAGTACTTC
-	TRBV29-1	-	TRBJ2-7	CSVEMGGGGDYEQYF	TGCAGCGTTGAAATGGGGGGCGGGGGTGACTACGAGCAGTACTTC
-	TRBV9	-	TRBJ1-2	CASSVAGSGYTF	TGTGCCAGCAGCGTAGCCGGGAGTGGCTACACCTTC
-	TRBV7-2	-	TRBJ2-7	CASSSGASYEQYF	TGTGCCAGCAGCTCAGGGGCGTCCTACGAGCAGTACTTC
-	TRBV5-1	-	TRBJ1-1	CASSPGTGEAFF	TGCGCCAGCAGCCCGGGCACAGGCGAAGCTTTCTTT
TRBD2	TRBV7-3	-	TRBJ2-3	CASSSGTSHFSTDTQYF	TGTGCCAGCAGCTCCGGGACTAGCCATTTCAGCACAGATACGCAGTATTTT
TRBD1	TRBV5-8	-	TRBJ2-5	CASSLGQGETQYF	TGTGCCAGCAGCTTGGGACAGGGAGAGACCCAGTACTTC
-	TRBV2	-	TRBJ1-1	CASSGLLNTEAFF	TGTGCCAGCAGTGGACTCTTGAACACTGAAGCTTTCTTT
TRBD1	TRBV29-1	once	TRBJ2-7	CSAGGQVIGGEQYF	TGCAGCGCCGGGGGACAGGTTATCGGGGGCGAGCAGTACTTC
TRBD1	TRBV5-1	few	TRBJ2-2	CASSPIATRGPNTGELFF	TGCGCCAGCAGCCCGATAGCGACCAGGGGGCCCAACACCGGGGAGCTGTTTTTT
TRBD1	TRBV11-2	-	TRBJ2-6	CASSSSTGNSGYGANVLTF	TGTGCCAGCAGCTCATCGACAGGGAATTCGGGGTATGGGGCCAACGTCCTGACTTTC
TRBD1	TRBV29-1	-	TRBJ1-1	CSGRQGLVNTEAFF	TGCAGCGGAAGACAGGGCTTGGTGAACACTGAAGCTTTCTTT
-	TRBV5-4	-	TRBJ1-2	CASSSARSQSYGYTF	TGTGCCAGCAGCTCCGCCCGGTCCCAATCCTATGGCTACACCTTC
-	TRBV5-4	-	TRBJ1-1	CASSPGMNTEAFF	TGTGCCAGCAGCCCAGGGATGAACACTGAAGCTTTCTTT
-	TRBV2	once	TRBJ1-2	CASRKRDIANYGYTF	TGTGCCAGCAGGAAGCGGGACATAGCTAACTATGGCTACACCTTC
-	TRBV30	-	TRBJ1-3	CAWSASRGNTIYF	TGTGCCTGGAGCGCCTCCAGAGGAAACACCATATATTTT
-	TRBV19	-	TRBJ1-4	CASSRSGYNEKLFF	TGTGCCAGTAGTAGGTCAGGGTATAATGAAAAACTGTTTTTT
-	TRBV18	-	TRBJ1-4	CASSRSDFGLFF	TGTGCCAGCTCACGCAGTGACTTCGGTCTGTTTTTT
TRBD2	TRBV5-1	-	TRBJ2-3	CASSPQLAGYTDTQYF	TGCGCCAGCAGCCCCCAACTAGCGGGGTACACAGATACGCAGTATTTT
-	TRBV19	-	TRBJ2-2	CASGDFPGELFF	TGTGCCAGTGGCGACTTCCCCGGGGAGCTGTTTTTT
TRBD1	TRBV4-1	-	TRBJ1-1	CASSHTGGRTEAFF	TGCGCCAGCAGCCATACAGGGGGCCGTACTGAAGCTTTCTTT
-	TRBV6-5	-	TRBJ1-1	CASRRQDTEAFF	TGTGCCAGCAGGAGACAGGACACTGAAGCTTTCTTT
-	TRBV6-1	-	TRBJ2-2	CASSRHENTGELFF	TGTGCCAGCAGTCGACATGAGAACACCGGGGAGCTGTTTTTT
-	TRBV4-1	-	TRBJ1-2	CASSPRQGGGYTF	TGCGCCAGCAGCCCTCGGCAGGGTGGAGGCTACACCTTC
TRBD1	TRBV30	-	TRBJ1-2	CAGRAGGPGYTF	TGTGCCGGGCGGGCAGGGGGACCTGGCTACACCTTC
-	TRBV9	-	TRBJ1-2	CASSVDPEADGYTF	TGTGCCAGCAGCGTTGACCCGGAGGCAGATGGCTACACCTTC
TRBD2	TRBV7-9	-	TRBJ2-1	CSSSYIAGGFNEQFF	TGTTCCAGCAGCTATATAGCGGGGGGATTCAATGAGCAGTTCTTC
-	TRBV19	few	TRBJ1-1	CASSILGREAFF	TGTGCCAGTAGTATCCTCGGGAGAGAAGCTTTCTTT
-	TRBV4-1	few	TRBJ1-4	CASSLLPREKLFF	TGCGCCAGCAGCCTTCTCCCTCGGGAAAAACTGTTTTTT
-	TRBV12-5	-	TRBJ2-5	CASGLVEETQYF	TGTGCTAGTGGTTTGGTGGAGGAGACCCAGTACTTC
-	TRBV19	-	TRBJ2-2	CASSIVPPNTGELFF	TGTGCCAGTAGTATAGTTCCCCCAAACACCGGGGAGCTGTTTTTT
-	TRBV7-2	-	TRBJ1-4	CASSLASLEEKLFF	TGTGCCAGCAGCTTAGCGAGTCTGGAGGAAAAACTGTTTTTT
-	TRBV4-1	once	TRBJ2-7	CASSQDGGGNLKQYF	TGCGCCAGCAGCCAAGATGGCGGGGGCAATTTAAAGCAGTACTTC
TRBD1	TRBV5-1	-	TRBJ1-1	CASSWGTDTEAFF	TGCGCCAGCAGCTGGGGGACAGACACTGAAGCTTTCTTT
TRBD1	TRBV19	-	TRBJ1-6	CASRMGQGSYNSPLHF	TGTGCCAGTAGAATGGGACAGGGCTCCTATAATTCACCCCTCCACTTT
-	TRBV28	-	TRBJ1-1	CASTATGREAFF	TGTGCCAGCACCGCAACAGGCCGAGAAGCTTTCTTT
TRBD1	TRBV7-9	-	TRBJ1-1	CASSGAAGGPNTEAFF	TGTGCCAGCAGCGGGGCGGCAGGGGGGCCGAACACTGAAGCTTTCTTT
-	TRBV4-3	-	TRBJ1-2	CASSREKNYGYTF	TGCGCCAGCAGCCGCGAGAAGAACTATGGCTACACCTTC
-	TRBV7-8	-	TRBJ1-5	CASSRDLSQPQHF	TGTGCCAGCAGCCGGGACTTAAGTCAGCCCCAGCATTTT
TRBD1	TRBV7-2	few	TRBJ2-7	CASSPQWRTGTAYEQYF	TGTGCCAGCAGCCCCCAATGGCGGACAGGGACGGCCTACGAGCAGTACTTC